One and the same sample provided the 31 T cell receptor beta chains below, sequenced in a study of blood T cell repertoires in COVID-19. Profiling relied on immunoSEQ multiplex PCR, and the TCRdb table lists in-frame clones only, not all of them. The sample contains approximately 260,000 clones, 90% of which appear only once. Sequencing input: peripheral blood. Every receptor here comes from a middle-aged woman with acute or convalescent COVID-19.

The chain recombines TRBV21-1 with TRBJ1-1; the table's D call, TRBD1, was not checked against the DNA. TRBV21-1 is labeled a pseudogene. The CDR3 contains 18 residues. The CDR3 protein is CASSKDRNRGAVGTEAFF. In nucleotides, the CDR3 is TGTGCCAGCAGCAAAGATAGGAACAGGGGGGCCGTGGGCACTGAAGCTTTCTTT.

The rearrangement joins TRBV4-1 to TRBJ1-1; D remains ambiguous. The germline V gene encodes CDR1 MGHRA and CDR2 YSYEKL. V shed 1 base and J shed 0 bases, with 12 bases lying between them. The CDR3 totals 16 residues. CDR3 loop: CASSQVVTPVNTEAFF. The CDR3 nucleotides are TGCGCCAGCAGCCAAGTAGTGACACCGGTGAACACTGAAGCTTTCTTT.

The table lists this clone with a few counts. The DNA of the CDR3 is TGTGCCAGCAGTGAAGCCGGTCAGCAGGGGTCCTACGAGCAGTACGTC. As protein: CASSEAGQQGSYEQYV. The rearrangement links TRBV6-1 to TRBJ2-7; weak D call: TRBD1 (6 bases). Trimming took off 0 bases at V and 1 base at J, with 13 bases between the two ends. Germline lookup yields CDR1 MNHNS and CDR2 SASEGT. The CDR3 consists of 16 residues.

This chain joins TRBV6-1 and TRBJ1-5, with D possibly matching TRBD1 (5 bases). The CDR3 extends over 17 amino acids. Trimming took 4 bases from V and 1 from J, leaving 17 bases between them. Looked up from germline, CDR1 is MNHNS and CDR2 is SASEGT. The CDR3 protein is CASSAQPDIKSNQPQHF. CDR3 DNA: TGTGCCAGCAGTGCGCAGCCGGACATTAAAAGCAATCAGCCCCAGCATTTT.

The rearrangement uses TRBV7-8 and TRBJ1-4, with 10 bases aligning to TRBD1. The germline V gene has CDR1 SGHVS and CDR2 FQNEAQ. This CDR3 region has 15 residues. After removal of 5 bases from V and 5 bases from J, the junction contained 5 bases not matched to a gene. The CDR3: CASSTGQGKNEKLFF. The CDR3 region has the DNA TGTGCCAGCAGCACGGGACAGGGGAAGAATGAAAAACTGTTTTTT. Supplemented by reference TRBV7-8 and TRBJ1-4, the full variable domain reads GAGVSQSPRYKVAKRGQDVALRCDPISGHVSLFWYQQALGQGPEFLTYFQNEAQLDKSGLPSDRFFAERPEGSVSTLKIQRTQQEDSAVYLCASSTGQGKNEKLFFGSGTQLSVL.

DNA for the CDR3: TGTGCCAGCAGCCAAGTCACCGGGACAGGGGTGGGTGCAGATACGCAGTATTTT. Translating it yields CASSQVTGTGVGADTQYF. The chain joins TRBV3-1 (or the pseudogene TRBV3-2) to TRBJ2-3, with 10 bases fitting TRBD1. The V gene end was trimmed by 1 base and the J gene end by 4 bases; junction bases not matched to a gene: 11. The CDR3 is 18 residues long. CDR1 is LGHDT, CDR2 YNNKEL, per germline (reference sequence).

There are a few counts of this clone. The chain links TRBV15 to TRBJ1-1; D unresolved. CDR1 and CDR2 from the germline V gene are LNHNV and YYDKDF (reference sequence). CDR3 length equals 14 residues. V lost 1 base and J lost 0, with 6 bases in between. CDR3 DNA: TGTGCCACCAGCAGAGTTCGAGTGAACACTGAAGCTTTCTTT. Translated, it gives CATSRVRVNTEAFF.

The chain recombines TRBV10-3 with TRBJ1-3; possibly TRBD1 for D (6 bases). This CDR3 spans 13 amino acids. The germline V gene has CDR1 ENHRY and CDR2 SYGVKD. V was clipped by 2 bases and J by 7 bases, with 9 bases between them. The CDR3 here is CAISEQGKNTIYF. In DNA form, the CDR3 reads TGTGCCATCAGTGAGCAGGGGAAGAACACCATATATTTT.

The chain carries TRBV5-1 and TRBJ2-1; TRBD2 might be the D (5 bases). The germline CDR1 and CDR2 sequences are SGHRS and YFSETQ. The CDR3 has 16 amino acids. Trimming pared 3 bases from V and 2 bases from J, leaving 15 bases between. The CDR3, as DNA: TGCGCCAGCAGCTCACTAGACCGAGGTCCCTACAATGAGCAGTTCTTC. Amino acids: CASSSLDRGPYNEQFF.

The V and J genes are TRBV13 and TRBJ1-2; D gene unclear. The CDR3 is 17 residues long. CDR1 and CDR2 (germline): PRHDT, FYEKMQ (reference sequence). Trimming cost V 0 bases and J 1 base, with 15 bases left between them. The CDR3 DNA follows: TGTGCCAGCAGCTTAGGGTCCAGTGGCAGATTTAACTATGGCTACACCTTC. Amino acid sequence: CASSLGSSGRFNYGYTF. Full variable domain (remainder filled in from reference TRBV13 and TRBJ1-2): AAGVIQSPRHLIKEKRETATLKCYPIPRHDTVYWYQQGPGQDPQFLISFYEKMQSDKGSIPDRFSAQQFSDYHSELNMSSLELGDSALYFCASSLGSSGRFNYGYTFGSGTRLTVV.

The chain employs TRBV7-7 and TRBJ2-2; 10 bases map to TRBD2. The CDR3 spans 18 residues. V was pared by 5 bases and J by 1 base, with 10 bases of the junction left unmatched. CDR1 and CDR2 from the germline V gene are SSHAT and FNYEAQ (reference sequence). In nucleotides, the CDR3 is TGTGCCAGCAGCCAGGGACTAGCGCGGCCTCTGAACACCGGGGAGCTGTTTTTT. Translation gives CASSQGLARPLNTGELFF.

The chain carries TRBV10-1 and TRBJ1-4; D unclear. The V end lost 5 bases, the J end lost 5 bases, and 6 bases lay between the germline ends. Germline values: CDR1 WNHNN, CDR2 SYGVQD (reference sequence). The CDR3 spans 12 residues. The chain's CDR3 is CASSTENEKLFF. In DNA, the CDR3 is TGCGCCAGCAGTACAGAAAATGAAAAACTGTTTTTT.

Only a few counts were recorded for this clone. The chain carries TRBV5-4 and TRBJ1-2, with D hard to call. This CDR3 region has 14 residues. The V end lost 0 bases, the J end lost 1 base, and 7 bases lay between the germline ends. Germline CDR1 is SGHNT and CDR2 is YYREEE (reference sequence). The DNA for the CDR3 is TGTGCCAGCAGCTTGGCTAACAGTAACTATGGCTACACCTTC. This codes for CASSLANSNYGYTF.

The chain combines TRBV11-3 with TRBJ2-5, with TRBD1 identical over 8 bases. Germline V gene lookup returns CDR1 SGHNT and CDR2 YENEEA. V dropped 5 bases and J dropped 4; count of bases not matched to a gene: 3. The CDR3 contains 13 residues. CDR3 DNA: TGTGCCAGCAGCACAGGGGGTATAGAGACCCAGTACTTC. This gives the protein CASSTGGIETQYF.

The chain links TRBV6-2 or TRBV6-3 to TRBJ1-1; D uncertain. This CDR3 has 15 residues. Trimming shortened V by 5 bases and J by 5 bases, and 18 bases separated the two germline ends. Looked up from germline, CDR1 is MNHEY and CDR2 is SVGEGT. As DNA, the CDR3 is TGTGCCAGCAGTCCCTCGGTCGTAAGGCGGACTGAAGCTTTCTTT. Its translation: CASSPSVVRRTEAFF.

This chain connects TRBV19 to TRBJ1-6, with D unclear. Deletions cut 5 bases from V and 7 bases from J, with 18 bases between. The CDR3 covers 16 residues. Looked up from germline, CDR1 is LNHDA and CDR2 is SQIVND (reference sequence). CDR3 nucleotide sequence: TGTGCCAGTAGTCCCTCCCGGGAGTTAACAAATTCACCCCTCCACTTT. Its translation: CASSPSRELTNSPLHF. The full variable domain, rest sourced from reference TRBV19 and TRBJ1-6, is DGGITQSPKYLFRKEGQNVTLSCEQNLNHDAMYWYRQDPGQGLRLIYYSQIVNDFQKGDIAEGYSVSREKKESFPLTVTSAQKNPTAFYLCASSPSRELTNSPLHFGNGTRLTVT.

V gene TRBV2 combines with J gene TRBJ1-6; 8 nucleotides match TRBD1. Unmatched junction bases numbered 10, after V lost 9 bases and J lost 6 bases. Germline CDR1 reads SNHLY; CDR2 reads FYNNEI. This CDR3 is 15 amino acids long. CDR3: CASKAGQALNSPLHF. The CDR3 coding sequence is TGTGCCAGTAAGGCGGGACAGGCTCTTAATTCACCCCTCCACTTT.

This clone appeared a few times. The gene calls are TRBV21-1 and TRBJ1-2; the table gives TRBD1 as D, unverified against the DNA. TRBV21-1 has pseudogene status. CDR3 length equals 15 residues. CDR3 in amino acids: CASRPRDILFYGYTF. CDR3 sequence (DNA): TGTGCCAGCAGGCCCCGGGACATCCTTTTCTATGGCTACACCTTC.

The chain is built from TRBV29-1 and TRBJ1-2; the D gene is possibly TRBD1 (5 bases). Germline V CDR1 and CDR2: SQVTM, ANQGSEA. The length of the CDR3 is 11 residues. V lost 4 bases, J lost 9 bases, and 12 bases lay in between. CDR3 sequence: CSVAQQGRYTF. The CDR3 DNA reads as TGCAGCGTTGCTCAGCAGGGTCGCTACACCTTC.

The rearrangement links TRBV18 to TRBJ1-1, with D hard to call. This CDR3 has 15 amino acids. The germline gives CDR1 KGHSH, CDR2 LQKENI. V lost 0 bases and J lost 8, with 16 bases in between. The CDR3 is CASSPPTPSGGEAFF. CDR3 nucleotide sequence: TGTGCCAGCTCACCACCTACCCCCTCGGGCGGGGAAGCTTTCTTT.

The rearrangement links TRBV4-1 to TRBJ1-2, with 10 bases aligning to TRBD1. The V gene end was trimmed by 0 bases and the J gene end by 5 bases; junction bases not matched to a gene: 9. The CDR3 totals 17 residues. The V gene's germline CDR1 is MGHRA and CDR2 YSYEKL. The CDR3 sequence: CASSQDWRTGGSYGYTF. CDR3 nucleotide sequence: TGCGCCAGCAGCCAAGATTGGAGGACAGGGGGTAGTTATGGCTACACCTTC.

This CDR3 is CASSPMAGGGYTF. CDR3 coding DNA: TGTGCCAGCAGCCCCATGGCGGGGGGTGGCTACACCTTC. V and J are TRBV7-3 and TRBJ1-2; possibly TRBD1 for D (5 bases). This CDR3 is 13 amino acids long. CDR1 and CDR2 (germline): SGHTA, FQGTGA. V lost 5 bases, J lost 7 bases, and 14 bases lay in between.

This clone was seen once. This chain connects TRBV19 to TRBJ1-5; 9 bases match TRBD1. There are 15 residues in the CDR3. Germline CDR1 and CDR2: LNHDA and SQIVND (reference sequence). The trim removed 7 bases at V and 1 base at J, leaving 5 bases unmatched. CDR3: CASTLQGASNQPQHF. The CDR3, as DNA: TGTGCCAGTACCCTACAGGGGGCAAGCAATCAGCCCCAGCATTTT.

The chain is built from TRBV24-1 and TRBJ2-2, with 8 nucleotides matching TRBD1. V lost 3 bases, J lost 5 bases, and 7 bases stayed unmatched. The CDR3 is 16 residues long. CDR1 is KGHDR and CDR2 is SFDVKD in the germline V gene. CDR3 residues: CATSDPGQEITGELFF. In nucleotides, the CDR3 is TGTGCCACCAGTGATCCGGGACAGGAAATTACCGGGGAGCTGTTTTTT.

V gene TRBV30 combines with J gene TRBJ1-1; D may be TRBD1 (6 bases). This CDR3 has 13 residues. The germline CDR1 and CDR2 sequences are GTSNPN and SVGIG (reference sequence). Trimming cost V 7 bases and J 0 bases, with 12 bases left between them. The CDR3 loop is CAFKGGMNTEAFF. The CDR3 region has the DNA TGTGCCTTCAAGGGGGGGATGAACACTGAAGCTTTCTTT.

The CDR3 nucleotides read TGTGCCAGCTCACCCGGTGTAGACAGGGTTCCACCCGCACCCCTCCACTTT. This gives the protein CASSPGVDRVPPAPLHF. The rearrangement uses TRBV18 and TRBJ1-6; TRBD1 agrees at 7 bases. The V gene end was trimmed by 3 bases and the J gene end by 11 bases; junction bases not matched to a gene: 16. The germline V gene encodes CDR1 KGHSH and CDR2 LQKENI. This CDR3 comprises 17 residues.

The chain couples TRBV9 to TRBJ2-4; unclear D gene. With 3 bases removed from V and 0 bases from J, the gap between germline ends came to 7 bases. CDR3 size: 14 residues. Germline lookup yields CDR1 SGDLS and CDR2 YYNGEE. The CDR3 protein is CASSAYEAKNIQYF. The CDR3 DNA sequence: TGTGCCAGCAGCGCCTACGAAGCCAAAAACATTCAGTACTTC.

V usage is TRBV6-5 and J usage is TRBJ1-2; D gene unclear. The germline gives CDR1 MNHEY, CDR2 SVGAGI. Trimming shortened V by 4 bases and J by 6 bases, and 18 bases separated the two germline ends. The CDR3 is 15 amino acids. DNA of the CDR3: TGTGCCAGCAGTTTACGGGGTGCCCGGTTGGATGGCTACACCTTC. As protein: CASSLRGARLDGYTF.

This clone was counted a single time. The chain uses TRBV21-1 and TRBJ1-5; the table names TRBD1, a call not compared with the DNA. TRBV21-1 is a pseudogene segment. CDR3 length: 16 residues. The CDR3 bases are TGTGCCAGCGGAGAGGGGGACAGGTCTTGGAATCAGCCCCAGCATTTT. Encoded protein: CASGEGDRSWNQPQHF.

J is TRBJ1-4 and V is TRBV5-8; D is perhaps TRBD1 (6 bases). This CDR3 is built from 15 residues. Germline V gene data show CDR1 as SGHTS and CDR2 as YDEGEE. Trimming stripped 0 bases from V and 8 bases from J, with 14 bases between. The CDR3 protein is CASSLVQGVWEKLFF. The CDR3 DNA follows: TGTGCCAGCAGCTTGGTACAGGGAGTTTGGGAAAAACTGTTTTTT.

V gene TRBV6-1 combines with J gene TRBJ1-1, with 8 bases that match TRBD1. V was clipped by 4 bases and J by 0 bases; unmatched bases: 16. Germline lookup yields CDR1 MNHNS and CDR2 SASEGT. The CDR3 spans 19 residues. CDR3 loop: CASSATSGTGFHLNTEAFF. The CDR3 DNA follows: TGTGCCAGCAGTGCCACTTCCGGGACAGGTTTCCACCTGAACACTGAAGCTTTCTTT.